These 6 T cell receptor beta chains came from one sample sequenced in a study of shared clonotypes between healthy human individuals. Assay used: immunoSEQ multiplex PCR; TCRdb lists only in-frame clones, some missing. The table lists 2 million to 3 million clones, roughly 93% of them singletons. The sample consisted of naive CD4+ T cells from PBMCs. Subset in this sample: CD45RA+ positively selected. Receptors originate from a man in his late teens or twenties in good health. Some clones in this sample may be carry-over from other donors' samples.

For this clone: Other DNA sequences in the same sample also yield this CDR3. CDR3 nucleotides: TGTGCCAGCAGGGGACTAGCGGGAGGGACAGATACGCAGTATTTT. Translated: CASRGLAGGTDTQYF. The chain is built from TRBV27 and TRBJ2-3; TRBD2 matches 16 bases. J lost 3 bases, V lost 6 bases, and 0 bases had no gene match. This CDR3 is 15 amino acids long. Germline CDR1 reads MNHEY; CDR2 reads SMNVEV (reference sequence).

The chain uses TRBV7-6 and TRBJ2-2, with 13 bases identical to TRBD2. Germline CDR1 and CDR2: SGHVS and FNYEAQ. Losses at the gene ends were 1 base for V and 5 bases for J; bases not matched to a gene: 1. The CDR3 is 16 residues long. DNA of the CDR3: TGTGCCAGCAGCTTAGTACTAGCGGGAGGGACCGGGGAGCTGTTTTTT. This sequence encodes CASSLVLAGGTGELFF.

This clone was observed a single time. The rearrangement links TRBV6-6 to TRBJ1-1, with D possibly being TRBD1 (5 bases). The CDR3 loop spans 15 amino acids. Germline CDR1 reads MNHNY; CDR2 reads SVGAGI (reference sequence). The V gene lost 0 bases and the J gene lost 0 bases, with 8 bases spanning the gap. The DNA for the CDR3 is TGTGCCAGCAGTTACTCTAGACAGCTGAACACTGAAGCTTTCTTT. Translating gives CASSYSRQLNTEAFF.

The chain carries TRBV7-2 and TRBJ1-4; no clear D. Per the germline V gene, CDR1 is SGHTA and CDR2 is FQGNSA. The CDR3 spans 16 residues. V was pared by 5 bases and J by 5 bases, with 18 bases between. CDR3 nucleotide sequence: TGTGCCAGCAGCCCGCATCTATATACCATGAATGAAAAACTGTTTTTT. This gives the protein CASSPHLYTMNEKLFF.

The table lists this clone with a count of one. The chain carries TRBV5-1 and TRBJ1-6, with D hard to call. Germline assignment: CDR1 SGHRS and CDR2 YFSETQ. V was trimmed by 0 bases and J by 7 bases, leaving 5 bases between them. The length of the CDR3 is 13 residues. CDR3 sequence (DNA): TGCGCCAGCAGCTTGGCCTTGAATTCACCCCTCCACTTT. This gives the protein CASSLALNSPLHF.

The V call is TRBV5-3, the J call TRBJ2-1; 7 bases are shared with TRBD2. TRBV5-3 is sorted into the ORF group, with uncertain function. J gave up 7 bases and V 1 base, and 23 bases lay outside the gene matches. The CDR3 consists of 20 residues. The CDR3 loop is CARSLSHGSVSGPVPNEQFF. The CDR3 DNA is TGTGCCAGAAGCTTGAGTCACGGGAGCGTTAGCGGGCCCGTCCCTAATGAGCAGTTCTTC.